The 7 T cell receptor beta chains given below trace back to one sample, sequenced in a study of shared clonotypes between healthy human individuals. Assay: immunoSEQ multiplex PCR; the TCRdb copy retains only in-frame clones and omits some. The data contain roughly 1.5 million clones, 95% to 99% of them singletons. Sample: naive CD4+ T cells sorted from blood. Stated subset: CD45RA+ positively selected. The receptors stem from a man aged 25 to 40 in good health.

The CDR3: CASSLVILGSGANVLTF. The CDR3 bases are TGTGCCAGCAGCTTAGTGATTCTGGGCTCTGGGGCCAACGTCCTGACTTTC. The chain employs TRBV7-2 and TRBJ2-6; no reliable D call. The CDR3 spans 17 residues. With 1 base removed from V and 0 bases from J, the gap between germline ends came to 10 bases. Germline-derived CDR1 and CDR2 are SGHTA and FQGNSA.

V and J are TRBV14 and TRBJ1-3; D ambiguous. CDR3 length: 15 residues. V was trimmed by 1 base and J by 0 bases, leaving 7 bases between them. In germline, CDR1 is SGHDN, CDR2 FVKESK. As DNA, the CDR3 is TGTGCCAGCAGCCAAGTCGTAAGCTCTGGAAACACCATATATTTT. Translating gives CASSQVVSSGNTIYF.

V and J are TRBV18 and TRBJ2-6; D may be TRBD1 (6 bases). Germline V gene lookup returns CDR1 KGHSH and CDR2 LQKENI. Trimming took off 1 base at V and 2 bases at J, with 9 bases between the two ends. The CDR3 length is 16 residues. CDR3 amino acids: CASSPLGTTGANVLTF. DNA of the CDR3: TGTGCCAGCTCACCACTTGGGACAACTGGGGCCAACGTCCTGACTTTC.

The rearrangement joins TRBV29-1 to TRBJ1-5; D gene unclear. CDR3 length: 13 amino acids. Germline values: CDR1 SQVTM, CDR2 ANQGSEA. The V end lost 3 bases, the J end lost 3 bases, and 9 bases lay between the germline ends. The CDR3 reads CSVEIQPNQPQHF. As DNA, the CDR3 is TGCAGCGTTGAGATCCAGCCCAATCAGCCCCAGCATTTT.

In DNA form, the CDR3 reads TGTGCCAGCCGACCCCCGGCAGAAATAGTCTATGGCTACACCTTC. It encodes CASRPPAEIVYGYTF. The chain carries TRBV2 and TRBJ1-2; D gene uncertain. Germline V CDR1 and CDR2: SNHLY, FYNNEI. V lost 8 bases to trimming and J lost 4 bases, with 20 bases between them. The CDR3 is 15 amino acids.

This rearrangement joins TRBV6-1 to TRBJ2-3, with TRBD2 identical over 7 bases. The V segment lost 4 bases and the J segment 6 bases; nucleotides outside the gene matches: 4. Germline loops: CDR1 MNHNS, CDR2 SASEGT. The CDR3 has 13 residues. The CDR3 region is CASSGEGVDTQYF. CDR3 DNA: TGTGCCAGCAGTGGGGAGGGTGTCGATACGCAGTATTTT.

The rearrangement uses TRBV21-1 and TRBJ2-7; the table's D gene call, TRBD2, was not cross checked with the DNA. TRBV21-1 is listed as a pseudogene. The CDR3 has 12 amino acids. The DNA of the CDR3 is TGTGCCAGCGACGGACTAGCGGGAGAGCAGTACTTC. Translation gives CASDGLAGEQYF.